This T cell receptor beta chain was captured in a study of human T cells and chemical hapten exposure. Study-level information: Variability of per-sample TCR yields stemmed mainly from small differences in pooled library volume.

Time point: pre-sensitization, week 0. Treatment defined: therapeutic diphenylcyclopropenone sensitization with weekly scalp DPC. Germline V gene data show CDR1 as LGHDT and CDR2 as YNNKEL (reference sequence). CDR3 size: 15 residues. V dropped 4 bases and J dropped 7; count of bases not matched to a gene: 7. Only a few counts were recorded for this clonotype. TCRdb ran MiXCR on the RACE reads and lists one entry per CDR3 protein. Altogether under 65,000 distinct CDR3 sequences are present, around a tenth being singletons, with the ten largest covering about 14%. This receptor was taken from a woman aged 35 to 49 with alopecia areata. Some clones in this sample may be carry-over from other donors' samples. The chain has TRBV3-1 and TRBJ1-6; 7 positions match TRBD1. The specimen was whole blood, collected in connection with sensitization to the hapten diphenylcyclopropenone (DPC). The CDR3 DNA sequence: TGTGCCAGCAGCCGGACCCAGGGGGGAAATTCACCCCTCCACTTT. As protein: CASSRTQGGNSPLHF.